The present T cell receptor (beta chain) was sequenced within a study of blood T cell repertoires in COVID-19. As for the study in general: T cells, B-cell-depleted T cells, or PBMCs provided the cDNA or gDNA that served as material.

Generated by immunoSEQ multiplex PCR, the TCRdb table keeps only in-frame clones and is missing some. The profile shows some 340,000 clones, over 75% of them singletons. Trimming cost V 3 bases and J 4 bases; bases outside gene matches: 7. Germline V CDR1 and CDR2: KGHSH, LQKENI. The CDR3 covers 15 residues. The source is a woman aged 25-40 years who had recovered from COVID-19. The gene calls are TRBV18 and TRBJ1-2; 8 bases are shared with TRBD1. The sequencing input was PBMCs or T cells enriched from blood (not recorded which). CDR3 DNA: TGTGCCAGCTCACCGAAGGACAGGGAGACCTATGGCTACACCTTC. It encodes CASSPKDRETYGYTF.